This T cell receptor beta chain was recovered during a study of cytomegalovirus exposure and HLA in healthy donors. Study-wide points: There were a few CMV-associated chains whose specificity for CMV antigens was confirmed in vitro.

Turning to this clone: Its antigen is not identified.

A multiplex PCR was run with 60 Vbeta primers and 13 Jbeta primers. Profiled with immunoSEQ multiplex PCR; TCRdb holds only in-frame clones, not every one. The sample carries about 140,000 clones, roughly 80% recorded once. The clonotype was recovered from a man younger than 35 in good health and CMV-seropositive. Source material: PBMCs.

The CDR3 nucleotides are TGTGCCAGCAGTGAACAGGGAAACATGAACACTGAAGCTTTCTTT. As protein: CASSEQGNMNTEAFF. This rearrangement joins TRBV6-1 to TRBJ1-1; D perhaps matches TRBD1 (5 bases). The CDR3 contains 15 residues. V lost 2 bases to trimming and J lost 0 bases, with 10 bases between them. CDR1 is MNHNS, CDR2 SASEGT, per germline.